This T cell receptor (beta chain) was retrieved from a study of Ad26.COV2.S vaccination and SARS-CoV-2 variants. A remark on this clone: Its target is unknown.

Profiled with immunoSEQ multiplex PCR; TCRdb holds only in-frame clones, not every one. In the table there are about 350,000 clones, more than 85% of which are singletons. CDR3 size: 16 residues. Trimming took 4 bases from V and 5 from J; bases not matched to a gene: 8. The V gene's germline CDR1 is MNHNS and CDR2 SASEGT. Study-level results: Vaccinees displayed broader spike-specific TCR repertoires than placebo recipients.

Treatment: about 20 received Ad26.COV2.S at low or high dose, single or two shots; about 5 received placebo; per-sample allocation not given. Samples were taken on day 63 after the first vaccine or placebo injection. The origin of this receptor is a person aged 18 to 59 who received the Ad26.COV2.S COVID-19 vaccine or a placebo. The gene calls are TRBV6-1 and TRBJ1-6; 7 positions agree with TRBD1. This specimen was peripheral blood, taken in a trial of Ad26.COV2.S vaccine versus placebo. CDR3 sequence reads: CASSATTGKDNSPLHF. The CDR3 DNA reads TGTGCCAGCAGTGCCACGACAGGGAAGGATAATTCACCCCTCCACTTT.